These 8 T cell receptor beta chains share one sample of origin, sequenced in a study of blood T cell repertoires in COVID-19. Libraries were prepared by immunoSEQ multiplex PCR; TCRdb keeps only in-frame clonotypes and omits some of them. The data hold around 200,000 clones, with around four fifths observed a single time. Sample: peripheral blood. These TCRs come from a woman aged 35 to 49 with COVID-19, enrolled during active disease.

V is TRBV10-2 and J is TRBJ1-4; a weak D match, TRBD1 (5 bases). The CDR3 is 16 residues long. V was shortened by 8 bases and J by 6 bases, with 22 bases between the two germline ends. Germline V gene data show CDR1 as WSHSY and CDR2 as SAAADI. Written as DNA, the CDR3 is TGCGCCAGCGGGGACTGGGGCGGGCCGGTGGATGAAAAACTGTTTTTT. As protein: CASGDWGGPVDEKLFF.

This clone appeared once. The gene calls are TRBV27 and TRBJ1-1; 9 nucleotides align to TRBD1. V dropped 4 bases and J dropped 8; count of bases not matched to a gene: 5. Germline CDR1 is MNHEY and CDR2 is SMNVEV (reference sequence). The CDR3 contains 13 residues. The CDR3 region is CASSSGTGWEAFF. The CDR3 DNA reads TGTGCCAGCAGTTCAGGGACAGGGTGGGAAGCTTTCTTT.

The chain's CDR3 is CASRLSGDRFPYEQYF. CDR3 sequence (DNA): TGTGCCAGCAGGCTAAGTGGTGACAGGTTCCCTTACGAGCAGTACTTC. The chain links TRBV27 to TRBJ2-7; a possible D gene is TRBD1 (6 bases). The CDR3 has 16 amino acids. Germline V lookup: CDR1 MNHEY, CDR2 SMNVEV (reference sequence). Trimming removed 6 bases at V and 4 bases at J, with 22 bases between.

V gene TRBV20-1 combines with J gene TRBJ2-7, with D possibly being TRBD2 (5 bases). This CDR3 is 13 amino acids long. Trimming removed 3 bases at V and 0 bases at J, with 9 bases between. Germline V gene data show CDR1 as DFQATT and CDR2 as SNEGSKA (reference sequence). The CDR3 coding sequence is TGCAGTGCTAGTAGGAGGAGCTCCTACGAGCAGTACTTC. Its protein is CSASRRSSYEQYF.

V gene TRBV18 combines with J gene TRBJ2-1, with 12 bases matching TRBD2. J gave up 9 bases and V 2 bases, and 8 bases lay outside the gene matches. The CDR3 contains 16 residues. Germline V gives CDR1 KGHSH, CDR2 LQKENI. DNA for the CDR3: TGTGCCAGCTCACCAAGACTAGCGGGAGTAGGGAGTGAGCAGTTCTTC. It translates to CASSPRLAGVGSEQFF.

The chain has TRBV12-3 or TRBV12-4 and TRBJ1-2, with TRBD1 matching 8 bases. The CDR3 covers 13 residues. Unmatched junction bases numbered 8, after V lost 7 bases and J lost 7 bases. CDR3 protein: CASMIGTGSGYTF. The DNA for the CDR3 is TGTGCCAGCATGATAGGGACAGGCAGTGGCTACACCTTC.

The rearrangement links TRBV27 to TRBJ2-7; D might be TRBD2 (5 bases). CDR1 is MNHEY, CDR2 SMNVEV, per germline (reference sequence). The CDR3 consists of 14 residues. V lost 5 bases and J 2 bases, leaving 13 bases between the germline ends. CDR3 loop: CASSVRDSPYEQYF. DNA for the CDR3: TGTGCCAGCAGTGTCCGGGATTCACCCTACGAGCAGTACTTC.

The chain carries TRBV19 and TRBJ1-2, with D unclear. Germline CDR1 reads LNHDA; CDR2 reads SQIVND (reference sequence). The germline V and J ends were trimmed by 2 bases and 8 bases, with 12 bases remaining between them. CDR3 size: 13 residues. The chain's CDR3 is CASSIKEDSGYTF. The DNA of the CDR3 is TGTGCCAGTAGTATAAAGGAGGATTCGGGCTACACCTTC.